This T cell receptor (beta chain) was documented in a study of CD8 T cells in ankylosing spondylitis. General study points: Reportedly, significant enrichment of disease-linked clones occurred in matched ankylosing spondylitis synovial fluid.

J was trimmed by 10 bases and V by 1 base; bases with no gene match: 14. From germline, CDR1 is SSHAT and CDR2 FNYEAQ (reference sequence). The CDR3 runs to 17 residues. In its sample, this clonotype was seen a few times. As yet, its antigen is unknown. TCRdb independently ran MiXCR on the 5' RACE reads; one entry per CDR3 protein. The sample holds under 200,000 distinct CDR3 sequences, 9.8% seen once. Sequencing was carried out using blood, either unsorted or a sorted T cell fraction (not recorded which). The rearrangement uses TRBV7-7 and TRBJ2-1; TRBD2 matches at 9 bases. The receptor comes from a female donor with ankylosing spondylitis or in good health (not recorded which). CDR3 DNA: TGTGCCAGCAGCTTAGGTGAGGCGGGAGGGCCGATCTACGAGCAGTTCTTC. Encoded protein: CASSLGEAGGPIYEQFF.